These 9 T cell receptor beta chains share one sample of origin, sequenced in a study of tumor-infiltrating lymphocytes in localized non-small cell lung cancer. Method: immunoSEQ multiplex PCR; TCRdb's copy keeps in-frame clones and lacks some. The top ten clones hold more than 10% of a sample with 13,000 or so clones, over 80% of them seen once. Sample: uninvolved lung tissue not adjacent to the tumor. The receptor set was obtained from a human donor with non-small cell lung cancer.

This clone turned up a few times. In DNA, the CDR3 is TGCGCCAGCAGTGCGAACACAGGGGGCACAGATACGCAGTATTTT. Encoded protein: CASSANTGGTDTQYF. The V gene is TRBV10-1, the J gene TRBJ2-3; 7 bases are a match to TRBD1. Looked up from germline, CDR1 is WNHNN and CDR2 is SYGVQD (reference sequence). Trimming took 4 bases from V and 1 from J; bases not matched to a gene: 5. This CDR3 has 15 amino acids.

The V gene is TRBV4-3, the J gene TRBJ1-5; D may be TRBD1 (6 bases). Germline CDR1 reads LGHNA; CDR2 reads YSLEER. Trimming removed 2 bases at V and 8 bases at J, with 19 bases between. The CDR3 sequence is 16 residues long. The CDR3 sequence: CASSQLYRGEGEPQHF. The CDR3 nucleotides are TGCGCCAGCAGCCAACTTTATCGAGGGGAGGGGGAGCCCCAGCATTTT.

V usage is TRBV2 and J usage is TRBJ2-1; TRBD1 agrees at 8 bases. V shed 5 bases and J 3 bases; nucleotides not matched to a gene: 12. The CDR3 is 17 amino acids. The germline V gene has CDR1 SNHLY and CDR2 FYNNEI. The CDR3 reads CASSKRYQGAFYNEQFF. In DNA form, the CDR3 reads TGTGCCAGCAGTAAAAGATATCAGGGGGCTTTCTACAATGAGCAGTTCTTC.

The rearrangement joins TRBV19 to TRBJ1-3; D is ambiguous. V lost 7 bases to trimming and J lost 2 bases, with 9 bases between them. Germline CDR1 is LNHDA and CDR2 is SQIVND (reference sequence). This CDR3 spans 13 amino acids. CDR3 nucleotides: TGTGCCAGTACCCTCAGTGCTGGAAACACCATATATTTT. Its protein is CASTLSAGNTIYF.

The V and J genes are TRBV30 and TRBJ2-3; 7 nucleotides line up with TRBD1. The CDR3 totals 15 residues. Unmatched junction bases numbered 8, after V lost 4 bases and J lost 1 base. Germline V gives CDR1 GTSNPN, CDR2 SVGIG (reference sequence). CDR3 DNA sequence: TGTGCCTGGACCTCATTGGGACAGCGCACAGATACGCAGTATTTT. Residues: CAWTSLGQRTDTQYF.

In DNA form, the CDR3 reads TGTGCCAGCAGCTTAGCTGGCTCAGTCACAGATACGCAGTATTTT. This sequence encodes CASSLAGSVTDTQYF. The chain links TRBV7-6 to TRBJ2-3; D is unclear. This CDR3 is 15 amino acids long. Deletions cut 0 bases from V and 2 bases from J, with 9 bases between. CDR1 and CDR2 from the germline V gene are SGHVS and FNYEAQ.

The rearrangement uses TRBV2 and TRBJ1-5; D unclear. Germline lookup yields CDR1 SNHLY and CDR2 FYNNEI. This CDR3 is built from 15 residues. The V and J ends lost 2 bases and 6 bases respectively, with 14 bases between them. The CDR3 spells CASSEMAGGSQPQHF. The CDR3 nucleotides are TGTGCCAGCAGTGAAATGGCCGGAGGGAGTCAGCCCCAGCATTTT.

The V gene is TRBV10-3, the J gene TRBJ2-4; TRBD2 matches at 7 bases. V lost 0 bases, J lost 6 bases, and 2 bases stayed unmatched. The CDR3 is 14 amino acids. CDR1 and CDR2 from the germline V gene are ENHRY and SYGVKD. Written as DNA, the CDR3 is TGTGCCATCAGTGAGTCCCTAGCGGCAAACATTCAGTACTTC. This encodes CAISESLAANIQYF.

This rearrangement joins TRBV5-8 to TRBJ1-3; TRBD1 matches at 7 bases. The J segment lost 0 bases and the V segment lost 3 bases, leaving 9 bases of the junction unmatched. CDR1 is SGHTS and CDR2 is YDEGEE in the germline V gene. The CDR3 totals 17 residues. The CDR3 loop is CASSSGQAQTSGNTIYF. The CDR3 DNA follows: TGTGCCAGCAGCTCCGGACAGGCGCAGACCTCTGGAAACACCATATATTTT.